This TCR beta chain was identified in a study of T cells after yellow fever vaccination. TCRdb re-called the 5' RACE reads through MiXCR, storing one row per CDR3 protein. Among under 600,000 distinct CDR3 sequences listed, less than 15% were seen once. CDR3 length equals 13 residues. V was pared by 0 bases and J by 9 bases, with 0 bases of the junction left unmatched. Germline V gene sequence: CDR1 LNHNV, CDR2 YYDKDF (reference sequence). The sample holds a few counts of this clonotype. The J gene is TRBJ2-1, the V gene TRBV15; 9 bases are shared with TRBD2. The sequence was obtained from a man aged 25 to 40 who received the YFV17D yellow fever vaccine. Here the sequenced sample was PBMCs, taken on the day of the yellow fever booster vaccination. The CDR3 here is CATSREREGEQFF. The CDR3 DNA follows: TGTGCCACCAGCAGAGAGCGGGAGGGTGAGCAGTTCTTC.